The next 7 T cell receptor beta chains were all read from a single sample in a study of cytomegalovirus exposure and HLA in healthy donors. The study ran its PCR with 60 Vbeta and 13 Jbeta primers. Data came from immunoSEQ multiplex PCR; TCRdb stores just in-frame clones and leaves some out. The sample contains about 160,000 clones, nearly 80% of which appear only once. The sequenced sample consisted of PBMCs. Receptor source: a woman aged 40-49 years in good health and CMV-seronegative.

This clone came up a few times. The chain joins TRBV14 to TRBJ1-1, with D maybe TRBD1 (6 bases). CDR1 is SGHDN and CDR2 is FVKESK in the germline V gene. Trimming left V 1 base short and J 5 bases short, with 14 bases between. There are 15 residues in the CDR3. The DNA of the CDR3 is TGTGCCAGCAGCCAAGTCCCAGGGGAGAAGACTGAAGCTTTCTTT. It encodes CASSQVPGEKTEAFF.

The J gene is TRBJ1-2, the V gene TRBV13; D is possibly TRBD1 (6 bases). The CDR3 extends over 13 amino acids. Trimming left V 4 bases short and J 4 bases short, with 10 bases between. In germline, CDR1 is PRHDT, CDR2 FYEKMQ (reference sequence). DNA for the CDR3: TGTGCCAGCAGCTCGGACAGAGTCTATGGCTACACCTTC. This encodes CASSSDRVYGYTF.

This chain links TRBV7-6 with TRBJ2-3; 9 nucleotides match TRBD2. Per the germline V gene, CDR1 is SGHVS and CDR2 is FNYEAQ. The CDR3 runs 17 residues. Trimming removed 3 bases from V and 0 bases from J; junction bases left unmatched: 7. This CDR3 is CASSFGSSGASTDTQYF. CDR3 nucleotides: TGTGCCAGCAGCTTCGGTTCTAGCGGGGCGAGCACAGATACGCAGTATTTT.

This rearrangement joins TRBV4-1 to TRBJ1-5; D gene uncertain. This CDR3 has 14 residues. V lost 6 bases and J lost 1, with 10 bases in between. The germline V gene encodes CDR1 MGHRA and CDR2 YSYEKL. CDR3 DNA sequence: TGCGCCAGCAGGGCCGACGGGAGCAATCAGCCCCAGCATTTT. Translation gives CASRADGSNQPQHF.

The gene calls are TRBV18 and TRBJ1-6, with TRBD1 matching over 12 bases. Trimming removed 3 bases from V and 9 bases from J; junction bases left unmatched: 9. The CDR3 covers 17 residues. Germline-derived CDR1 and CDR2 are KGHSH and LQKENI. Written as DNA, the CDR3 is TGTGCCAGCTCACCTCTCGGGACAGGGGGCCTAGGTTCACCCCTCCACTTT. It yields the protein CASSPLGTGGLGSPLHF.

This clone was picked up one time. The chain links TRBV5-1 to TRBJ2-3; D not resolved. The CDR3 contains 14 residues. V lost 0 bases and J lost 0, with 5 bases in between. Germline CDR1 is SGHRS and CDR2 is YFSETQ. CDR3 coding DNA: TGCGCCAGCAGCTTGGAACATAGCACAGATACGCAGTATTTT. Protein sequence: CASSLEHSTDTQYF.

The rearrangement uses TRBV11-2 and TRBJ2-7, with a weak D call TRBD1 (5 bases). V was shortened by 5 bases and J by 8 bases, with 16 bases between the two germline ends. Germline V gene lookup returns CDR1 SGHAT and CDR2 FQNNGV. This CDR3 spans 13 amino acids. CDR3: CASSDSSIVKQYF. Written as DNA, the CDR3 is TGTGCCAGCAGCGACAGTTCCATAGTCAAGCAGTACTTC.